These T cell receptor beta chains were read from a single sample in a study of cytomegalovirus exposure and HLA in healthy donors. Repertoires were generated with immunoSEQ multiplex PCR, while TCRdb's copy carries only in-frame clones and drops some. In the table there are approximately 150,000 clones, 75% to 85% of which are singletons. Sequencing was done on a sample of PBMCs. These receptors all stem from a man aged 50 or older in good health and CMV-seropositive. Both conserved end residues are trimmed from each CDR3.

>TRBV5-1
ASSLGFGTGSSTDTQY
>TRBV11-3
ASSLGQGSMGTQY
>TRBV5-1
ASAGRDRGRKAF
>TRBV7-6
ASSLGGSGSTDTQY
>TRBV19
ASSIGGAGQPQH
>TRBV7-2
ASSLDLRLYGYT
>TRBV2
ASSADRETEAF
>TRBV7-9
ASSPPDSGTGRWYEQY
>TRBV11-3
ASSLTGLNTGELF
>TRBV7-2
ASSPRSAGDADTQY
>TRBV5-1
ASSLSQGENIQY
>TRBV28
ASSLEAGGRETQY
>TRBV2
ASGRLAGASVDTQY
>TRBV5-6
ASSLGRDSPYYGYT
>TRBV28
ASSSGQGNQPQH
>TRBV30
AWTQARKPYNEQF
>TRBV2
ASSEKEYQETQY
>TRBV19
ASGNPTGRTEAF
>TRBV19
ASGLAGLDTQY
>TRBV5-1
ASSLETESYEQY
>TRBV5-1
ASSNGTSGTRNEQF
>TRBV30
AWRANRRTGDTQY
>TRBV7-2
ASNTGTSFYEQY
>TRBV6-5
ASSYSTNPGYGYT
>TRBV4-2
ASSQSTSDSYEQY
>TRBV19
ASSMWTDEQF
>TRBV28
ASSLGLAGGFGTQY
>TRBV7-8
ASSLGPYPYEQY
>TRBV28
ASRGTLLITEAF
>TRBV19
ASKIGGGTGELF
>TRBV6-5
ASSGQGMVDGYT
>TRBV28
ASSSPPSGRPSTDTQY
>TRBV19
ASTGTSGSNEQF
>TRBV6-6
ASSYPGNYKQY
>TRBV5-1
ASSLLRDTDTQY
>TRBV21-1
ASTTSGQGVYGYT
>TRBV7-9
ASSAMSDNSPLH
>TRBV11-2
ASSLDPGGPD
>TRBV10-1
ATRQGSEQY
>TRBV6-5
ASAQGTDGELF
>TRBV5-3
ARSLVGTPGYGYT
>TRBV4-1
ASSQDRGQAGTGELF
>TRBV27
ASSLGTGGKDEQY
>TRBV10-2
ASGGGREGDTQY
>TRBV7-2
ASRPGLAVYNEQF
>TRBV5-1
ASRAGTDPSGPQY
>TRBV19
ASRDSGRREKLF
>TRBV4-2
ASSQGLTGDTQY
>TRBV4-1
ASSQGPGEQF
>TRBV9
ASSVSGSSYNEQF